The rows below give T cell receptor beta chains drawn from one sample of a study of blood T cell repertoires in COVID-19. The protocol was immunoSEQ multiplex PCR, while the TCRdb copy is restricted to in-frame clones and leaves out a portion. The table records around 64,000 clones, roughly nine tenths of them present only once. The sample was peripheral blood. The receptors here all came from an elderly woman with acute or convalescent COVID-19. Each CDR3 is given with its conserved first and last residue. D genes are given only for firm matches. For some rows the clone size is stated as once, few or many, or as a class when expanded; others skip it.

J | V | D | size | DNA | CDR3
TRBJ1-1 | TRBV5-1 | . | . | TGCGCCAGCAGCTTGGACGACAGGGAAGCTTTCTTT | CASSLDDREAFF
TRBJ2-2 | TRBV6-6 | TRBD1 | . | TGTGCTACAAACCGGGACAGGTTACCCGGGGAGCTGTTTTTT | CATNRDRLPGELFF
TRBJ2-7 | TRBV30 | TRBD1 | . | TGTGCCTGGCAGACAGGGCCCACGGTGCAGTACTTC | CAWQTGPTVQYF
TRBJ2-7 | TRBV7-2 | . | few | TGTGCCAGCAGCTCTCCTGGGCCCTACGAGCAGTACTTC | CASSSPGPYEQYF
TRBJ2-5 | TRBV28 | TRBD2 | . | TGTGCCAGCAGTTACTACGCGGGGGGCCTCCAAGAGACCCAGTACTTC | CASSYYAGGLQETQYF
TRBJ1-2 | TRBV6-6 | TRBD1 | . | TGTGCCAGCAGTGGCAGAAATCAGAGGGGGCCTTATGGCTACACCTTC | CASSGRNQRGPYGYTF
TRBJ2-7 | TRBV18 | TRBD1 | . | TGTGCCAGCTCACCACTGAGGACAGGGTCTGACGAGCAGTACTTC | CASSPLRTGSDEQYF
TRBJ1-4 | TRBV6-6 | . | . | TGTGCCAGCAGTTACTCCGGGGATTTCCTGTTTTTT | CASSYSGDFLFF
TRBJ2-7 | TRBV7-2 | . | . | TGTGCCAGCAGCTTAGCCGGGGGGCGCCTTTCAAACTACGAGCAGTACTTC | CASSLAGGRLSNYEQYF
TRBJ1-6 | TRBV7-9 | . | many | TGTGCCAGCAGCCTTGGGGCAACTCAAGGGCCCCTCCACTTT | CASSLGATQGPLHF
TRBJ1-6 | TRBV5-1 | TRBD1 | . | TGCGCAAGTACGGCCTCTACAGGGGGAAATTCACCCCTCCACTTT | CASTASTGGNSPLHF
TRBJ1-2 | TRBV3-1/TRBV3-2 | TRBD1 | . | TGTGCCAGCAGCCAACAGGGGGCGAAGTATGGCTACACCTTC | CASSQQGAKYGYTF
TRBJ1-1 | TRBV5-1 | . | . | TGCGCCAGCAGCGGAGGGCGTGAAGCTTTCTTT | CASSGGREAFF
TRBJ2-1 | TRBV5-6 | TRBD2 | . | TGTGCCAGCAGCCGCTCTTTCTTCAGCGGGAGTAGGGGCAATGAGCAGTTCTTC | CASSRSFFSGSRGNEQFF
TRBJ2-2 | TRBV27 | TRBD2 | . | TGTGCCAGCAGCCCCCGGGGCGGGGGACTGAACACCGGGGAGCTGTTTTTT | CASSPRGGGLNTGELFF
TRBJ2-1 | TRBV3-1/TRBV3-2 | . | . | TGTGCCAGCAGCCAAGTCCGGGGCGGGATTGTCTACAATGAGCAGTTCTTC | CASSQVRGGIVYNEQFF
TRBJ2-6 | TRBV23-1 | TRBD1 | . | TGCGCCAGCACGGACAGGGATCCCCCAGAAGGGGCCAACGTCCTGACTTTC | CASTDRDPPEGANVLTF
TRBJ1-1 | TRBV7-2 | TRBD1 | . | TGTGCCAGCAGCACAGGGGTGAACACTGAAGCTTTCTTT | CASSTGVNTEAFF
TRBJ1-2 | TRBV6-1 | TRBD1 | . | TGTGCCAGCAGTGAGACAGGGGGTCGTGGCTACACCTTC | CASSETGGRGYTF
TRBJ1-1 | TRBV6-5 | . | . | TGTGCCAGTGGGTTAAGTACAGGGTTGAAGACTGAAGCTTTCTTT | CASGLSTGLKTEAFF